This TCR beta chain was found in a study of CD8 T cells in Susac syndrome. With random hexamers, roughly 0.45 to 1 ug RNA was reverse transcribed. TCRdb passed the immunoSEQ multiplex PCR reads through MiXCR, listing each CDR3 protein once. This repertoire shows 130,000 or so distinct CDR3 sequences, around nine tenths found once; its top ten account for around 0.25%. CDR1 is PRHDT, CDR2 FYEKMQ, per germline (reference sequence). Trimming removed 6 bases at V and 6 bases at J, with 17 bases between. The length of the CDR3 is 15 residues. This receptor was obtained from a human donor with multiple sclerosis. The sequencing input was CD8+ T cells from PBMCs. The chain combines TRBV13 with TRBJ2-2, with D possibly being TRBD1 (6 bases). The DNA for the CDR3 is TGTGCCAGCAGGGAAACAGGGTATAATCCCGGGGAGCTGTTTTTT. Its translation is CASRETGYNPGELFF.